This record concerns one T cell receptor (beta chain) sequence. This sample was included in a study of blood T cells in healthy people across ages. This CDR3 is built from 13 residues. Germline lookup yields CDR1 GTSNPN and CDR2 SVGIG (reference sequence). V was clipped by 8 bases and J by 5 bases, with 15 bases between them. The use of a sample-barcoded 5' primer and a J-beta primer mix characterized a second PCR of about 7 to 12 cycles. TCRdb re-analysed the 5' RACE reads in MiXCR, keeping a single row per CDR3 protein. The table includes around 650,000 distinct CDR3 sequences, less than 40% detected once.

Input material: blood. This clonotype was obtained from a woman aged 80 or over in good health. J is TRBJ1-4 and V is TRBV30; the D is unclear. CDR3 sequence: CASQRTINEKLFF. The CDR3 nucleotides read TGTGCCAGCCAACGGACCATAAATGAAAAACTGTTTTTT. The complete variable domain, with remaining parts taken from reference TRBV30 and TRBJ1-4, reads SQTIHQWPATLVQPVGSPLSLECTVEGTSNPNLYWYRQAAGRGLQLLFYSVGIGQISSEVPQNLSASRPQDRQFILSSKKLLLSDSGFYLCASQRTINEKLFFGSGTQLSVL.